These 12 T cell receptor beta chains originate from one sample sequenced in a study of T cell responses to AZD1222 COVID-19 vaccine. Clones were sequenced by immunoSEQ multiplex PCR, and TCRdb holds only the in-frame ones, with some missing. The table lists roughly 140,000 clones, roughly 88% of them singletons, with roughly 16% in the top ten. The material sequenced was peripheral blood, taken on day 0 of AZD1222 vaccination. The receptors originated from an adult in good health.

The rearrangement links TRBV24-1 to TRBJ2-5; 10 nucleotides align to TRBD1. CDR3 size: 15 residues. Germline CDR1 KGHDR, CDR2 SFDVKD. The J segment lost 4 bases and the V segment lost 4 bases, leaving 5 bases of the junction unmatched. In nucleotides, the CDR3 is TGTGCCACCAGTGACGGGACAGGGGAGGGAGAGACCCAGTACTTC. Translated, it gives CATSDGTGEGETQYF.

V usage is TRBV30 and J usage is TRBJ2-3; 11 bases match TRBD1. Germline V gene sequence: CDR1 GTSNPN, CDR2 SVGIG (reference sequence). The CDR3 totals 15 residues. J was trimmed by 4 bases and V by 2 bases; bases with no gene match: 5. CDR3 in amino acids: CAWSRGQGEADTQYF. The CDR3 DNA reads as TGTGCCTGGAGTAGGGGACAGGGGGAGGCAGATACGCAGTATTTT.

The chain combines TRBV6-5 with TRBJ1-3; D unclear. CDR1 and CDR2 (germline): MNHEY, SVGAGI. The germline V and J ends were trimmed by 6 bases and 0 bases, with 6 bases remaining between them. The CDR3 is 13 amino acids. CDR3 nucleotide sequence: TGTGCCAGCAGAAGCAGCTCTGGAAACACCATATATTTT. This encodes CASRSSSGNTIYF.

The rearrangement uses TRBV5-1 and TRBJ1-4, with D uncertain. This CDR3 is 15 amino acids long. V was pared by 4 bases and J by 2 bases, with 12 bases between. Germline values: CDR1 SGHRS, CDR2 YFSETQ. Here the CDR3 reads CASSRTGMTNEKLFF. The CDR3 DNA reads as TGCGCCAGCAGCCGTACCGGCATGACTAATGAAAAACTGTTTTTT.

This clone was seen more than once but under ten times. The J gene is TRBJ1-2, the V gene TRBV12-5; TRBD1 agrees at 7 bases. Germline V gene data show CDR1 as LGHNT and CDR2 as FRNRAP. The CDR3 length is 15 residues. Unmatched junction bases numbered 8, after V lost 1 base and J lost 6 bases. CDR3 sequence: CASGLGSGQQHGYTF. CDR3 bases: TGTGCTAGTGGTTTGGGCTCGGGACAGCAGCATGGCTACACCTTC.

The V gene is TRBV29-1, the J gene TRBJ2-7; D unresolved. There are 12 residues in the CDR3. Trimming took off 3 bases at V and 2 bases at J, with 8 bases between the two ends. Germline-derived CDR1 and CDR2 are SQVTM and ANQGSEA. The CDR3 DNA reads TGCAGCGTTGAGGGCACCACCTACGAGCAGTACTTC. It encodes CSVEGTTYEQYF.

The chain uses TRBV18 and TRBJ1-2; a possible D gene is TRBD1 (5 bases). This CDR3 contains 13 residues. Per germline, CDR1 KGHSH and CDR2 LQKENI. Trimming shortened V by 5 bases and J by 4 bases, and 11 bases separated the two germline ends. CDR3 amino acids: CASSTTRVYGYTF. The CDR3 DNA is TGTGCCAGCTCAACGACCAGGGTCTATGGCTACACCTTC.

In DNA form, the CDR3 reads TGTGCCAGCAGTGAACCAGGACCCAATGAGCAGTTCTTC. It is translated as CASSEPGPNEQFF. The chain couples TRBV25-1 to TRBJ2-1; D is undetermined. The germline gives CDR1 MGHDK, CDR2 SYGVNS. V lost 2 bases to trimming and J lost 6 bases, with 8 bases between them. The CDR3 contains 13 residues. Together with reference TRBV25-1 and TRBJ2-1, the CDR3 gives the full variable domain: EADIYQTPRYLVIGTGKKITLECSQTMGHDKMYWYQQDPGMELHLIHYSYGVNSTEKGDLSSESTVSRIRTEHFPLTLESARPSHTSQYLCASSEPGPNEQFFGPGTRLTVL.

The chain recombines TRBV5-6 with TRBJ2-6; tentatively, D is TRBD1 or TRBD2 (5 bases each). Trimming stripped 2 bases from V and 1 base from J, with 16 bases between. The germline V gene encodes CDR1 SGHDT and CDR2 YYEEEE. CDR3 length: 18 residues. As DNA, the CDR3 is TGTGCCAGCAGCTTAGTCTCCGGGGCGGTTTCTGGGGCCAACGTCCTGACTTTC. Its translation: CASSLVSGAVSGANVLTF.

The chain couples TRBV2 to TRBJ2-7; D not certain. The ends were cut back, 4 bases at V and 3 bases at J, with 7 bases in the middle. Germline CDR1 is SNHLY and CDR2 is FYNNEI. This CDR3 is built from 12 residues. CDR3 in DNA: TGTGCCAGCAGTGTGTTCTTCTACGAGCAGTACTTC. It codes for CASSVFFYEQYF.

The CDR3, as DNA: TGTGCCAGCAGTCCAGCGTTCGCGAACACCGGGGAGCTGTTTTTT. Residues: CASSPAFANTGELFF. The genes are TRBV7-2 and TRBJ2-2, with D uncertain. The CDR3 contains 15 residues. Between the trimmed V and J ends, which lost 6 bases and 0 bases, there was a span of 11 bases. The germline V gene has CDR1 SGHTA and CDR2 FQGNSA.

The CDR3 DNA reads TGTGCTAGTGGTATTACAGGGGCAGATACGCAGTATTTT. Translation gives CASGITGADTQYF. The chain recombines TRBV12-5 with TRBJ2-3; 7 bases map to TRBD1. The J segment lost 4 bases and the V segment lost 5 bases, leaving 3 bases of the junction unmatched. CDR1 is LGHNT, CDR2 FRNRAP, per germline. The CDR3 extends over 13 amino acids.